Listed below are T cell receptor beta chains from one sample, sequenced in a study of CD8+ T cells in alopecia areata. This table comes from immunoSEQ multiplex PCR, and its TCRdb copy is limited to in-frame clones, with some not included. Of around 34,000 clones in the sample, less than 70% were seen once. Sequenced input: NKG2D-high CD8+ T cells sorted from blood. All receptors come from a human donor with alopecia areata. Both conserved end residues are trimmed from each CDR3.

V | CDR3
TRBV7-9 | ASSLPGLTTGELF
TRBV9 | ASSVSLGRSYEQY
TRBV7-6 | ASSLAVGGVDTEAF
TRBV28 | ASSLGPSTDTQY
TRBV7-9 | ASSLQYGKEAF
TRBV4-3 | ASSQDAVGATNEKLF
TRBV13 | ASSLTSGWTYNEQF
TRBV7-9 | ASSPPGMGELF
TRBV2 | ASSDRGETQY
TRBV15 | ATSREGHEQY
TRBV10-3 | AISEKGLANYGYT
TRBV25-1 | ASWGQGAYEQY
TRBV5-1 | ASSLESGRYYEQY
TRBV7-3 | ASSLQAPEQF
TRBV5-1 | ASSFEGQGILNTEAF
TRBV7-2 | ASSPGLVNSPLH
TRBV7-9 | ASSLSGTSYEQY
TRBV5-6 | ASSLYSPYEQY
TRBV2 | AIRTYNEQF
TRBV15 | ATSRDPGTRVADF
TRBV7-9 | ASSAFETVSYEQY
TRBV27 | ASSSRGPYEQY
TRBV28 | ASSDKTAHKNIQY
TRBV27 | ASSLSRGIPNEKLF
TRBV2 | ASSELKAQGAQY
TRBV11-2 | ASSLGAGPPYYEQY
TRBV19 | ASSYSSSSYNEQF
TRBV2 | ASSPWEAGLYGNTQY
TRBV13 | ASSPGTGSIYEQY
TRBV14 | ASSQVGAGTGNTIY
TRBV30 | AWSLRLQRGYEQY
TRBV9 | ASSSGQWLSGANVLT
TRBV6-1 | ASSEDVTGKNEQF
TRBV19 | ASSWMGRGNGPQH
TRBV7-9 | ASSLGVGGGYT
TRBV7-3 | ASSLEAAASNEQY
TRBV28 | ASSLGTGVSYNEQF
TRBV7-9 | ASSPRPELGPAYEQY
TRBV13 | ASSFGTGGTDTQY
TRBV2 | ASSTHRAGREQY
TRBV28 | ASSFIPRESTDTQY
TRBV6-1 | ASGLRDTGELF
TRBV6-6 | ASSYPLSNEQF
TRBV27 | ASSLQETQY
TRBV19 | ASSIGLAGYNEQF
TRBV5-1 | ASSLTGAYEQY
TRBV20-1 | SATGVEQY
TRBV7-3 | ASTLNRDRGNSPLH
TRBV5-4 | ASSFFGQGAHVSTDTQY
TRBV5-8 | ASSLGSEYQETQY